Presented here are 21 T cell receptor beta chains from one specimen sequenced in a study of shared clonotypes between healthy human individuals. This table comes from immunoSEQ multiplex PCR, and its TCRdb copy is limited to in-frame clones, with some not included. This table holds millions of clones, approximately 94% found once. Input material: naive CD4+ T cells sorted from blood. Subset reported: CD45RA+ positively selected. The origin of the receptors is a young man in good health.

This sequence joins TRBV11-2 and TRBJ2-7, with 8 positions matching TRBD2. This CDR3 spans 16 amino acids. Germline V gives CDR1 SGHAT, CDR2 FQNNGV. With V trimmed by 5 bases and J by 5 bases, 14 bases remained unmatched. The DNA of the CDR3 is TGTGCCAGCAGCGTCACCGGACTAGCAGCCGTCCACGAGCAGTACTTC. This encodes CASSVTGLAAVHEQYF.

The chain links TRBV25-1 to TRBJ2-1; D may match TRBD1 or TRBD2 (5 bases each). The CDR3 spans 14 residues. Trimming took 5 bases from V and 2 from J, leaving 10 bases between them. CDR1 and CDR2 from the germline V gene are MGHDK and SYGVNS. In DNA, the CDR3 is TGTGCCAGCAGTCGGTGGGGGACCTACAATGAGCAGTTCTTC. Residues: CASSRWGTYNEQFF.

V gene TRBV30 combines with J gene TRBJ2-2, with TRBD2 matching over 8 bases. CDR3 length: 15 amino acids. Per germline, CDR1 GTSNPN and CDR2 SVGIG (reference sequence). V trimming: 2 bases; J trimming: 0 bases; junction bases outside the gene matches: 2. CDR3 in amino acids: CAWSWRGANTGELFF. The CDR3 DNA follows: TGTGCCTGGAGTTGGCGGGGGGCGAACACCGGGGAGCTGTTTTTT.

The chain joins TRBV6-5 to TRBJ1-1; D remains ambiguous. CDR3 length: 14 residues. Germline V gene lookup returns CDR1 MNHEY and CDR2 SVGAGI. Trimming left V 6 bases short and J 1 base short, with 12 bases between. CDR3 loop: CASSHRGSNTEAFF. The CDR3 nucleotides are TGTGCCAGCAGCCACCGCGGATCGAACACTGAAGCTTTCTTT.

CDR3 in amino acids: CASSESGNFLYEQYF. The CDR3 nucleotides read TGTGCCAGCAGTGAATCGGGGAACTTCCTATACGAGCAGTACTTC. This sequence joins TRBV6-1 and TRBJ2-7, with D possibly being TRBD2 (5 bases). Trimming removed 2 bases at V and 4 bases at J, with 15 bases between. The CDR3 is made up of 15 amino acids. CDR1 is MNHNS and CDR2 is SASEGT in the germline V gene.

On this clone: Other DNA sequences in this sample translate to the same CDR3. The V call is TRBV5-1, the J call TRBJ2-7; D is uncertain. V lost 5 bases and J 2 bases, leaving 8 bases between the germline ends. The germline V gene has CDR1 SGHRS and CDR2 YFSETQ. The CDR3 covers 12 residues. CDR3 nucleotide sequence: TGCGCCAGCAGTTCGGAGCCCTACGAGCAGTACTTC. It encodes CASSSEPYEQYF.

Only one count was recorded for this clone. Other nucleotide sequences in the sample specify the same CDR3. V and J are TRBV6-5 and TRBJ1-1; TRBD1 aligns across 8 bases. CDR3 size: 14 residues. The ends lost 6 bases at V and 1 base at J; junction bases unmatched: 4. Looked up from germline, CDR1 is MNHEY and CDR2 is SVGAGI. The CDR3 DNA follows: TGTGCCAGCAGCCGTGGACAGGGGAACACTGAAGCTTTCTTT. Protein: CASSRGQGNTEAFF.

The chain employs TRBV7-9 and TRBJ2-3; D gene unclear. Trimming took off 5 bases at V and 1 base at J, with 16 bases between the two ends. This CDR3 is 16 amino acids long. Germline loops: CDR1 SEHNR, CDR2 FQNEAQ (reference sequence). This CDR3 reads CASSPMARGGTDTQYF. The CDR3 DNA sequence: TGTGCCAGCAGCCCGATGGCCCGTGGAGGCACAGATACGCAGTATTTT. Variable domain in full (rest from reference TRBV7-9 and TRBJ2-3): DTGVSQNPRHKITKRGQNVTFRCDPISEHNRLYWYRQTLGQGPEFLTYFQNEAQLEKSRLLSDRFSAERPKGSFSTLEIQRTEQGDSAMYLCASSPMARGGTDTQYFGPGTRLTVL.

With respect to this clone: Other DNA sequences in the same sample also yield this CDR3. This sequence joins TRBV18 and TRBJ2-5, with D tentatively TRBD2 (6 bases). There are 12 residues in the CDR3. Germline CDR1 and CDR2: KGHSH and LQKENI. V dropped 3 bases and J dropped 5 bases, with 7 bases sitting between them. Written as DNA, the CDR3 is TGTGCCAGCTCACCGGCGGGGGAGACCCAGTACTTC. This sequence encodes CASSPAGETQYF.

V gene TRBV6-5 combines with J gene TRBJ2-7; TRBD2 matches 12 bases. CDR1 is MNHEY and CDR2 is SVGAGI in the germline V gene. V shed 4 bases and J 5 bases; nucleotides not matched to a gene: 6. This CDR3 is built from 15 residues. This CDR3 is CASSFQGLAGNEQYF. The CDR3 DNA is TGTGCCAGCAGTTTTCAAGGACTAGCGGGAAACGAGCAGTACTTC.

This clone was recorded only once. The chain is built from TRBV7-6 and TRBJ2-3, with D hard to call. Germline lookup yields CDR1 SGHVS and CDR2 FNYEAQ. The CDR3 length is 12 residues. Trimming cost V 2 bases and J 2 bases, with 2 bases left between them. For the CDR3, the DNA is TGTGCCAGCAGCTTATACACAGATACGCAGTATTTT. Translation: CASSLYTDTQYF.

V gene TRBV10-1 combines with J gene TRBJ2-3, with 7 positions matching TRBD1. The CDR3 runs to 14 residues. Germline CDR1 reads WNHNN; CDR2 reads SYGVQD (reference sequence). Unmatched junction bases numbered 2, after V lost 4 bases and J lost 1 base. CDR3: CASSAGQGTDTQYF. DNA of the CDR3: TGCGCCAGCAGTGCCGGACAGGGCACAGATACGCAGTATTTT.

The chain is built from TRBV6-5 and TRBJ1-5; D may be TRBD1 (6 bases). CDR1 is MNHEY, CDR2 SVGAGI, per germline. The CDR3 covers 14 residues. Trimming pared 2 bases from V and 9 bases from J, leaving 14 bases between. The CDR3 DNA reads TGTGCCAGCAGTTACGATACACAGGGATGGCCCCAGCATTTT. Protein: CASSYDTQGWPQHF.

The J gene is TRBJ2-3, the V gene TRBV4-2; 8 nucleotides match TRBD2. CDR1 LGHNA and CDR2 YNFKEQ come from the germline V gene. Germline trimming cut 0 bases from V and 4 bases from J; bases unmatched to any gene: 15. The length of the CDR3 is 19 residues. Written as DNA, the CDR3 is TGTGCCAGCAGCCAAGATTCCCGGGAGGGCCTTTACTTCCCAGATACGCAGTATTTT. Protein: CASSQDSREGLYFPDTQYF.

The chain employs TRBV15 and TRBJ1-3; D remains unclear. CDR1 is LNHNV, CDR2 YYDKDF, per germline (reference sequence). The CDR3 is 16 residues long. V was shortened by 0 bases and J by 2 bases, with 11 bases between the two germline ends. The CDR3 sequence is CATSRDRTAAGNTIYF. The CDR3 bases are TGTGCCACCAGCAGAGATAGAACGGCAGCTGGAAACACCATATATTTT.

Regarding this clone: This same CDR3 is encoded by further DNA sequences in the sample. The rearrangement joins TRBV30 to TRBJ2-1, with TRBD2 matching 7 bases. CDR1 and CDR2 from the germline V gene are GTSNPN and SVGIG (reference sequence). V trimming: 5 bases; J trimming: 7 bases; junction bases outside the gene matches: 5. CDR3 length: 12 amino acids. The CDR3 coding sequence is TGTGCCTGGTCTTCTAGCGGTAATGAGCAGTTCTTC. This gives the protein CAWSSSGNEQFF.

This rearrangement joins TRBV29-1 to TRBJ2-3; no definite D call. The V and J ends lost 8 bases and 2 bases respectively, with 8 bases between them. Germline lookup yields CDR1 SQVTM and CDR2 ANQGSEA. CDR3 length: 11 amino acids. The CDR3 spells CSIRTTDTQYF. The CDR3 coding sequence is TGCAGCATCCGGACCACAGATACGCAGTATTTT.

V usage is TRBV6-6 and J usage is TRBJ1-5, with 7 bases identical to TRBD1. The CDR3 length is 15 residues. The junction had 5 bases not matched to a gene; V was cut back by 0 bases and J by 6 bases. Germline V gene lookup returns CDR1 MNHNY and CDR2 SVGAGI (reference sequence). The CDR3 region is CASSYSNRGGQPQHF. CDR3 coding DNA: TGTGCCAGCAGTTACTCCAACAGGGGAGGTCAGCCCCAGCATTTT.

Concerning this clone: The junction does not match germline at one end; this may be a read error. The rearrangement uses TRBV28 and TRBJ1-6; 8 positions match TRBD1. The CDR3 runs 12 residues. Germline V CDR1 and CDR2: MDHEN, SYDVKM. The CDR3 region has the DNA TGTGCCAACAGTCTCCCGACAGGGGCCCCCCACTTT. Translation gives CANSLPTGAPHF.

V usage is TRBV28 and J usage is TRBJ2-1, with 10 bases lining up with TRBD1. The CDR3 consists of 15 residues. CDR1 is MDHEN, CDR2 SYDVKM, per germline. Trimming took 5 bases from V and 4 from J; bases not matched to a gene: 5. The CDR3 is CASSATGQGYNEQFF. The DNA for the CDR3 is TGTGCCAGCAGTGCTACGGGACAGGGGTACAATGAGCAGTTCTTC.

J is TRBJ1-1 and V is TRBV13; TRBD1 aligns across 8 bases. V shed 6 bases, J shed 1 base, and the junction held 7 bases outside the gene matches. Per the germline V gene, CDR1 is PRHDT and CDR2 is FYEKMQ (reference sequence). The CDR3 consists of 15 residues. CDR3 nucleotides: TGTGCCAGCAGTCCCCTTGACAGGGGGAACACTGAAGCTTTCTTT. Protein product: CASSPLDRGNTEAFF. The full variable domain, its missing parts supplied by reference TRBV13 and TRBJ1-1, is AAGVIQSPRHLIKEKRETATLKCYPIPRHDTVYWYQQGPGQDPQFLISFYEKMQSDKGSIPDRFSAQQFSDYHSELNMSSLELGDSALYFCASSPLDRGNTEAFFGQGTRLTVV.